The clone carrying this T cell receptor (beta chain) was observed once. The antigen is unknown. The record originates from a study of PD-1 blockade in classical Hodgkin lymphoma. Study observations and caveats: Exclusion was applied to patients who started nivolumab under 1 year after ASCT.

The CDR3 runs to 15 residues. Noted time point: cycle 4 day 1 (C4D1), after six to seven weeks of nivolumab. Following autologous stem cell transplantation, relapse occurred in every patient, and exposure to brentuximab vedotin varied. The table came from immunoSEQ multiplex PCR; TCRdb's copy has only in-frame clones and leaves some out. The repertoire consists of tens of thousands of clones, with about 80% occurring once and the leading ten covering 15% to 20%. This clonotype originated in a human donor with classical Hodgkin lymphoma. The V and J genes are TRBV21-1 and TRBJ1-2. TRBV21-1 is reported as a pseudogene. The sample was peripheral blood mononuclear cells (PBMCs), taken before the fourth cycle of nivolumab. The CDR3 spells CASGPQTEGNYGYTF. The CDR3 coding sequence is TGTGCCAGCGGACCTCAAACGGAGGGGAACTATGGCTACACCTTC.